Shown below are 19 T cell receptor beta chains from a single sample sequenced in a study of OX40 agonist ivuxolimab in advanced cancers. This table comes from immunoSEQ multiplex PCR, and its TCRdb copy is limited to in-frame clones, with some not included. The data contain tens of thousands of clones, approximately 89% of them singletons. The sample was CD4+ or CD8+ T cells sorted from blood, taken in a trial of the OX40 agonist ivuxolimab. The receptors stem from an adult with an advanced solid tumor such as melanoma, head and neck, liver or kidney cancer.

This chain joins TRBV4-1 and TRBJ1-2; D gene ambiguous. The germline V gene encodes CDR1 MGHRA and CDR2 YSYEKL. V lost 0 bases and J 1 base, leaving 18 bases between the germline ends. This CDR3 has 18 amino acids. The chain's CDR3 is CASSQERDGTRINYGYTF. CDR3 DNA sequence: TGCGCCAGCAGCCAAGAACGCGACGGTACGCGAATTAACTATGGCTACACCTTC.

The chain is built from TRBV12-5 and TRBJ2-5, with TRBD2 matching over 7 bases. CDR3 size: 15 residues. J was trimmed by 8 bases and V by 5 bases; bases with no gene match: 14. CDR1 is LGHNT and CDR2 is FRNRAP in the germline V gene. CDR3 nucleotide sequence: TGTGCTAGTGGTCCACCTGGGGGGGAGGCAGCAACCCAGTACTTC. Its translation is CASGPPGGEAATQYF. The variable domain in full, with the rest retrieved from reference TRBV12-5 and TRBJ2-5, is DARVTQTPRHKVTEMGQEVTMRCQPILGHNTVFWYRQTMMQGLELLAYFRNRAPLDDSGMPKDRFSAEMPDATLATLKIQPSEPRDSAVYFCASGPPGGEAATQYFGPGTRLLVL.

This rearrangement joins TRBV4-1 to TRBJ1-4; TRBD1 might be the D (6 bases). Germline CDR1 and CDR2: MGHRA and YSYEKL. CDR3 length: 15 amino acids. V was trimmed by 1 base and J by 13 bases, leaving 19 bases between them. The CDR3 is CASSQVSRGTAGLFF. Written as DNA, the CDR3 is TGCGCCAGCAGCCAAGTGTCCAGGGGCACAGCTGGACTGTTTTTT.

This chain links TRBV27 with TRBJ2-7; D is perhaps TRBD1 (6 bases). The V and J ends lost 3 bases and 0 bases respectively, with 12 bases between them. CDR3 length: 15 residues. CDR1 and CDR2 (germline): MNHEY, SMNVEV (reference sequence). The CDR3 spells CASSLILGGSYEQYF. CDR3 in DNA: TGTGCCAGCAGTTTGATACTAGGGGGCTCCTACGAGCAGTACTTC.

J is TRBJ1-2 and V is TRBV7-8; D call uncertain. The V end was cut by 5 bases, the J end by 0 bases, with 13 bases between. The length of the CDR3 is 15 residues. Germline lookup yields CDR1 SGHVS and CDR2 FQNEAQ. The CDR3 nucleotides read TGTGCCAGCAGCCCTGGGAGGTTGGCTAACTATGGCTACACCTTC. Translated, it gives CASSPGRLANYGYTF.

J is TRBJ1-1 and V is TRBV15; D is uncertain. The ends were cut back, 3 bases at V and 2 bases at J, with 7 bases in the middle. This CDR3 comprises 13 residues. Germline V gives CDR1 LNHNV, CDR2 YYDKDF (reference sequence). The DNA for the CDR3 is TGTGCCACCAGCAGTTTACCTAACACTGAAGCTTTCTTT. It translates to CATSSLPNTEAFF. The full variable domain, completed using reference TRBV15 and TRBJ1-1, is DAMVIQNPRYQVTQFGKPVTLSCSQTLNHNVMYWYQQKSSQAPKLLFHYYDKDFNNEADTPDNFQSRRPNTSFCFLDIRSPGLGDTAMYLCATSSLPNTEAFFGQGTRLTVV.

The V and J genes are TRBV28 and TRBJ2-7, with a possible D match to TRBD1 (5 bases). CDR3 length: 15 residues. V lost 6 bases and J lost 0, with 15 bases in between. Germline CDR1 and CDR2: MDHEN and SYDVKM. The DNA of the CDR3 is TGTGCCAGCAGCACCCCGACAGCGTACTCCTACGAGCAGTACTTC. Amino acids: CASSTPTAYSYEQYF.

V usage is TRBV2 and J usage is TRBJ2-1; 10 nucleotides match TRBD1. Germline V gene data show CDR1 as SNHLY and CDR2 as FYNNEI. The CDR3 sequence is 15 residues long. Trimming removed 7 bases from V and 9 bases from J; junction bases left unmatched: 12. CDR3 loop: CASTAKGTGDREQFF. The DNA for the CDR3 is TGTGCCAGCACCGCGAAGGGGACAGGGGATCGTGAGCAGTTCTTC.

The V gene is TRBV25-1, the J gene TRBJ2-7; D remains ambiguous. Trimming cost V 6 bases and J 3 bases, with 6 bases left between them. This CDR3 comprises 11 residues. CDR1 and CDR2 (germline): MGHDK, SYGVNS. The CDR3 DNA follows: TGTGCCAGCAGGATTAACTACGAGCAGTACTTC. Amino acid sequence: CASRINYEQYF.

The chain joins TRBV11-3 to TRBJ1-1; D remains unclear. This CDR3 has 14 amino acids. Trimming pared 1 base from V and 4 bases from J, leaving 10 bases between. CDR1 is SGHNT and CDR2 is YENEEA in the germline V gene. CDR3 protein: CASSLGRLGTEAFF. The CDR3 region has the DNA TGTGCCAGCAGCTTAGGCAGACTGGGCACTGAAGCTTTCTTT.

V usage is TRBV2 and J usage is TRBJ1-2; the D is unclear. With 7 bases removed from V and 8 bases from J, the gap between germline ends came to 14 bases. Germline V CDR1 and CDR2: SNHLY, FYNNEI. The CDR3 runs to 12 residues. In DNA form, the CDR3 reads TGTGCCAGCATAAGGGCGTTGGAGGGCTACACCTTC. This codes for CASIRALEGYTF.

The rearrangement uses TRBV25-1 and TRBJ2-7, with D perhaps assigned TRBD1 or TRBD2 (5 bases each). V was cut by 5 bases and J by 12 bases, with 14 bases left in between. This CDR3 spans 11 amino acids. Germline CDR1 and CDR2: MGHDK and SYGVNS. The CDR3 nucleotides are TGTGCCAGCAGTCCCGGGGTGGGGCTGTACTTC. This codes for CASSPGVGLYF.

The genes are TRBV7-8 and TRBJ2-6; D ambiguous. The CDR3 consists of 14 residues. Trimming removed 4 bases at V and 0 bases at J, with 4 bases between. Germline V gene lookup returns CDR1 SGHVS and CDR2 FQNEAQ. Here the CDR3 DNA reads TGTGCCAGCAGCTCGGGCTCTGGGGCCAACGTCCTGACTTTC. This encodes CASSSGSGANVLTF. Looking up the rest from reference TRBV7-8 and TRBJ2-6 gives the full variable domain: GAGVSQSPRYKVAKRGQDVALRCDPISGHVSLFWYQQALGQGPEFLTYFQNEAQLDKSGLPSDRFFAERPEGSVSTLKIQRTQQEDSAVYLCASSSGSGANVLTFGAGSRLTVL.

This chain uses TRBV5-1 with TRBJ2-1; 10 bases fit TRBD2. The CDR3 extends over 17 amino acids. CDR1 and CDR2 from the germline V gene are SGHRS and YFSETQ. V was clipped by 2 bases and J by 6 bases; unmatched bases: 11. The DNA for the CDR3 is TGCGCCAGCAGCTTTTCTAGCGGGAGTAATCGAGGCAATGAGCAGTTCTTC. The encoded protein is CASSFSSGSNRGNEQFF.

In this sample, this clone turned up a few times. The V gene is TRBV5-6, the J gene TRBJ2-1, with D perhaps given as TRBD1 or TRBD2 (7 bases each). Trimming shortened V by 6 bases and J by 5 bases, and 21 bases separated the two germline ends. Germline values: CDR1 SGHDT, CDR2 YYEEEE. The CDR3 has 16 residues. The DNA of the CDR3 is TGTGCCAGCACTAGGGGGCCTAGCGGAAATAACAATGAGCAGTTCTTC. This translates into CASTRGPSGNNNEQFF.

About this clone: One junction end disagrees with the germline gene, perhaps due to a read error. The chain carries TRBV2 and TRBJ2-5, with TRBD2 matching 10 bases. CDR3 length equals 14 residues. In germline, CDR1 is SNHLY, CDR2 FYNNEI. CDR3 DNA: TGTGCCAGCAGCGAAGCGGGAGGGAGGGAGACCCAGTACTTC. This encodes CASSEAGGRETQYF. Based on the CDR3 plus reference TRBV2 and TRBJ2-5, the full variable domain is EPEVTQTPSHQVTQMGQEVILRCVPISNHLYFYWYRQILGQKVEFLVSFYNNEISEKSEIFDDQFSVERPDGSNFTLKIRSTKLEDSAMYFCASSEAGGRETQYFGPGTRLLVL.

The gene calls are TRBV18 and TRBJ2-3; 9 bases align to TRBD2. The V gene end was trimmed by 4 bases and the J gene end by 2 bases; junction bases not matched to a gene: 4. Germline V gives CDR1 KGHSH, CDR2 LQKENI. CDR3 length: 15 amino acids. The CDR3 DNA reads TGTGCCAGCTCACTTGGACTAGCGCCCACAGATACGCAGTATTTT. It translates to CASSLGLAPTDTQYF.

The DNA for the CDR3 is TGCGCCAGCAGCCAAGGAATAGCGGGAGGAAGCTCCTACGAGCAGTACTTC. It yields the protein CASSQGIAGGSSYEQYF. The V gene is TRBV4-3, the J gene TRBJ2-7, with 10 bases matching TRBD2. The length of the CDR3 is 17 residues. After removal of 1 base from V and 0 bases from J, the junction contained 6 bases not matched to a gene. Germline V gene data show CDR1 as LGHNA and CDR2 as YSLEER.

This rearrangement joins TRBV7-9 to TRBJ2-5, with TRBD2 matching 9 bases. V lost 0 bases to trimming and J lost 4 bases; unmatched junction nucleotides: 3. Germline V lookup: CDR1 SEHNR, CDR2 FQNEAQ (reference sequence). The CDR3 is 15 residues long. The CDR3 region is CASSLALTSGETQYF. Written as DNA, the CDR3 is TGTGCCAGCAGCTTAGCGCTGACTAGCGGAGAGACCCAGTACTTC.